This passage covers 14 T cell receptor beta chains from one sample sequenced in a study of T cell clonality in common variable immunodeficiency. The data were produced by immunoSEQ multiplex PCR, yet TCRdb's version contains in-frame clones alone and is incomplete. The record shows some 39,000 clones for this sample, with no singletons present. The specimen was peripheral blood mononuclear cells. The source is a person aged 18-70 years in good health.

In its sample, this clone is medium-sized (0.01 to 0.1%). The CDR3 end falls 3 residues outside the read, so it is completed with the germline J gene. The chain employs TRBV6-2 or TRBV6-3 and TRBJ1-5, with no clear D. Trimming removed 1 base from V and 0 bases from J, with 7 bases in between. The CDR3 length is 15 residues. The germline CDR1 and CDR2 sequences are MNHEY and SVGEGT. This chain's CDR3 is CASSYLEDSNQPQHF. CDR3 DNA (partial): TGTGCCAGCAGTTACTTAGAAGATAGCAATCAGCCC.

The sample holds many counts of this clone. The read halts 3 residues ahead of the CDR3 end, with the missing end drawn from the germline J gene. The chain joins TRBV5-1 to TRBJ2-1; 11 nucleotides match TRBD2. Trimming cost V 0 bases and J 6 bases; bases outside gene matches: 14. This CDR3 comprises 19 residues. The V gene's germline CDR1 is SGHRS and CDR2 YFSETQ. The CDR3 loop reads CASSLGLAGGGLIINEQFF. The sequenced part of the CDR3 DNA is TGCGCCAGCAGCTTGGGGCTAGCGGGAGGAGGGCTTATTATCAATGAG.

This clone has ten or more counts. The DNA ends 3 residues before the CDR3 does, and the rest of the CDR3 is filled in from the germline J gene. V is TRBV7-3 and J is TRBJ2-7; 7 nucleotides align to TRBD1. The germline CDR1 and CDR2 sequences are SGHTA and FQGTGA. This CDR3 is 14 amino acids long. V trimming: 2 bases; J trimming: 3 bases; junction bases outside the gene matches: 4. The CDR3 sequence: CASSLGAGGYEQYF. The DNA read from the CDR3 is TGTGCCAGCAGCTTAGGCGCAGGGGGCTACGAG.

This clone was counted at least ten times. The CDR3 end falls 3 residues outside the read, so it is completed with the germline J gene. The V and J genes are TRBV10-3 and TRBJ2-1; the D gene is possibly TRBD2 (5 bases). Germline lookup yields CDR1 ENHRY and CDR2 SYGVKD. This CDR3 contains 12 residues. The V end was cut by 10 bases, the J end by 5 bases, with 12 bases between. The DNA read from the CDR3 is TGTGCCACCGGTGGGCGGGACAATGAG. It translates to CATGGRDNE. The whole CDR3 sequence is CATGGRDNEQFF.

This clone was seen more than once but under ten times. The read falls 3 residues short of the CDR3 end, and the missing part is taken from the germline J gene. The chain recombines TRBV7-9 with TRBJ1-6; TRBD1 matches at 7 bases. V lost 5 bases to trimming and J lost 7 bases; unmatched junction nucleotides: 5. There are 14 residues in the CDR3. CDR1 SEHNR and CDR2 FQNEAQ come from the germline V gene (reference sequence). The part of the CDR3 DNA that was read is TGTGCCAGCAGCGCGGGACAGATCAATTCACCC. It encodes CASSAGQINSP. The full-length CDR3 reads as CASSAGQINSPLHF.

By proportion, this clone is medium-sized. The CDR3 end lies 3 residues beyond the end of the read and is filled in from the germline J gene. The gene calls are TRBV7-9 and TRBJ2-7, with a tentative D call TRBD2 (5 bases). Germline values: CDR1 SEHNR, CDR2 FQNEAQ (reference sequence). The CDR3 covers 14 residues. V lost 1 base and J lost 2, with 9 bases in between. The sequenced CDR3 bases are TGTGCCAGCAGCTTAGGGCGGGTTCCCTACGAG. It is translated as CASSLGRVPYE. The entire CDR3 reads CASSLGRVPYEQYF.

This clone was observed at least ten times. The DNA ends 3 residues before the CDR3 does, and the rest of the CDR3 is filled in from the germline J gene. This chain joins TRBV5-1 and TRBJ2-6; possibly TRBD1 for D (6 bases). CDR1 is SGHRS and CDR2 is YFSETQ in the germline V gene. Trimming stripped 4 bases from V and 0 bases from J, with 8 bases between. The CDR3 sequence is 15 residues long. The CDR3 loop reads CASSMTGSGANVLTF. The CDR3 bases that were read are TGCGCCAGCAGCATGACAGGCTCTGGGGCCAACGTC.

There are a few counts of this clone. The DNA ends 3 residues before the CDR3 does, and the rest of the CDR3 is filled in from the germline J gene. The chain employs TRBV7-2 and TRBJ2-7; possibly TRBD2 for D (5 bases). CDR1 and CDR2 (germline): SGHTA, FQGNSA. The CDR3 sequence is 13 residues long. V lost 5 bases to trimming and J lost 4 bases, with 12 bases between them. Partial CDR3 DNA: TGTGCCAGCAGCGTAGGAACGGGGTACGAG. Translation gives CASSVGTGYE. The CDR3 reads in full as CASSVGTGYEQYF.

In its sample, this clone was seen many times. Read data end 3 residues before the CDR3 end; the end is taken from the germline J gene. The J gene is TRBJ1-4, the V gene TRBV5-1; tentatively, D is TRBD1 (6 bases). V lost 0 bases and J lost 4, with 7 bases in between. The length of the CDR3 is 14 residues. Germline V CDR1 and CDR2: SGHRS, YFSETQ. CDR3 bases read: TGCGCCAGCAGCTTGGGACAGGTTAATGAAAAA. This sequence encodes CASSLGQVNEK. The full CDR3 protein is CASSLGQVNEKLFF.

This clone was observed at least ten times. With the read ending 3 residues before the CDR3 end, the germline J gene is used to fill in that end. V gene TRBV20-1 combines with J gene TRBJ1-4; D gene unclear. The length of the CDR3 is 14 residues. CDR1 DFQATT and CDR2 SNEGSKA come from the germline V gene (reference sequence). V lost 0 bases, J lost 5 bases, and 10 bases lay in between. The CDR3 region is CSARETAPNEKLFF. The DNA read from the CDR3 is TGCAGTGCTAGAGAAACAGCCCCAAATGAAAAA.

This clone was counted many times. The read comes to an end 3 residues before the CDR3 does, leaving the germline J gene to fill in the end. This rearrangement joins TRBV5-1 to TRBJ2-3; 16 bases are shared with TRBD2. This CDR3 region has 19 residues. The trim removed 4 bases at V and 1 base at J, leaving 9 bases unmatched. Per germline, CDR1 SGHRS and CDR2 YFSETQ. The part of the CDR3 DNA that was read is TGCGCCAGCAGCCCGACCGGGACTAGCGGGAGGGCCGGCACAGATACG. Its protein product is CASSPTGTSGRAGTDT. The whole CDR3 region reads CASSPTGTSGRAGTDTQYF.

On this clone itself: The read is 3 residues too short to cover the CDR3 end, so that end is filled in from the germline J gene. The chain has TRBV7-9 and TRBJ1-2, with D perhaps matching TRBD1 (6 bases). CDR1 is SEHNR and CDR2 is FQNEAQ in the germline V gene (reference sequence). This CDR3 is built from 15 residues. CDR3 bases read: TGTGCCAGCAGCCTACAGGGCCAGGGCACCCCCGAC. Translation gives CASSLQGQGTPD. The full CDR3 sequence reads CASSLQGQGTPDYTF.

This clone is deemed medium-sized. CDR3 DNA (partial): TGTGCCAGCAGTCAACTCTATGGC. Protein sequence: CASSQLYG. The full CDR3 is CASSQLYGYTF. V usage is TRBV6-2 or TRBV6-3 and J usage is TRBJ1-2, with unresolved D. The read is 3 residues too short to cover the CDR3 end, so that end is filled in from the germline J gene. The V gene lost 5 bases and the J gene lost 4 bases, with 5 bases spanning the gap. The CDR3 has 11 amino acids. Germline V CDR1 and CDR2: MNHEY, SVGEGT.

This clone was seen repeatedly, ten times or more. Read coverage stops 3 residues before the CDR3 terminus; the germline J gene supplies the remainder. The rearrangement uses TRBV6-1 and TRBJ1-5, with no clear D. The germline V gene has CDR1 MNHNS and CDR2 SASEGT. The CDR3 is made up of 17 amino acids. Trimming took off 2 bases at V and 3 bases at J, with 17 bases between the two ends. CDR3 DNA, as far as it was read: TGTGCCAGCAGTGAAAGGCGCAGGTCCTCCTCCAATCAGCCC. Translated, it gives CASSERRRSSSNQP. The whole CDR3 protein is CASSERRRSSSNQPQHF.